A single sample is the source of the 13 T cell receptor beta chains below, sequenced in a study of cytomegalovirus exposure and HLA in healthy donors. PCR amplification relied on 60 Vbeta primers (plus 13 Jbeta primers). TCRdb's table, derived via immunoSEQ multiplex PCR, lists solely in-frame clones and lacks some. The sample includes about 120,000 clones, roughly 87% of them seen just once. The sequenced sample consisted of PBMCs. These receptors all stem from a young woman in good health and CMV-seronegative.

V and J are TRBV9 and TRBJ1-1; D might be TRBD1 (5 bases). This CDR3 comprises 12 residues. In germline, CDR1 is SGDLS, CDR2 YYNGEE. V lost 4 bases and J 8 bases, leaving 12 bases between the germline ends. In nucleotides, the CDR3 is TGTGCCAGCAGCCCCGGGGGAGGGGAAGCTTTCTTT. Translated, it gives CASSPGGGEAFF.

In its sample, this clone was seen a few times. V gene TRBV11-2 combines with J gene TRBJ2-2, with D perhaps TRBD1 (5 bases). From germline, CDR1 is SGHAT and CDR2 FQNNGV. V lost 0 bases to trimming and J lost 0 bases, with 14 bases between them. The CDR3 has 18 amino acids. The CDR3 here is CASSLEVGKTANTGELFF. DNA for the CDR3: TGTGCCAGCAGCTTAGAAGTTGGGAAGACAGCGAACACCGGGGAGCTGTTTTTT.

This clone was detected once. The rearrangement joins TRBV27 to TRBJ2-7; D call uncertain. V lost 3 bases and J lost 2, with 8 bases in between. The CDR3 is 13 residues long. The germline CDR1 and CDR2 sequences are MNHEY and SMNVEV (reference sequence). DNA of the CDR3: TGTGCCAGCAGTTTCACACCAACCTACGAGCAGTACTTC. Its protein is CASSFTPTYEQYF.

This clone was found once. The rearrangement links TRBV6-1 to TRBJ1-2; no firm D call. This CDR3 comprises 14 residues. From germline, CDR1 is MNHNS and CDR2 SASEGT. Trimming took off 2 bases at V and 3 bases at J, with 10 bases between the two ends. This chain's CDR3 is CASSERPDDYGYTF. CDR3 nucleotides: TGTGCCAGCAGTGAACGCCCAGATGACTATGGCTACACCTTC.

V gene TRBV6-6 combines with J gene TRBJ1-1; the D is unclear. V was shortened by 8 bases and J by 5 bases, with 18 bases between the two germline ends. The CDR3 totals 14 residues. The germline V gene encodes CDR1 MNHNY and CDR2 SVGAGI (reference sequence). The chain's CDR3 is CASYPSGSGTEAFF. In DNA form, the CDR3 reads TGTGCCAGCTATCCCTCGGGAAGTGGAACTGAAGCTTTCTTT.

The CDR3 loop reads CASSSGIYQPQHF. The CDR3, as DNA: TGTGCCAGTAGTTCAGGGATTTATCAGCCCCAGCATTTT. V is TRBV19 and J is TRBJ1-5; possibly TRBD1 for D (5 bases). The V and J ends lost 5 bases and 5 bases respectively, with 10 bases between them. The CDR3 spans 13 residues. CDR1 and CDR2 from the germline V gene are LNHDA and SQIVND (reference sequence).

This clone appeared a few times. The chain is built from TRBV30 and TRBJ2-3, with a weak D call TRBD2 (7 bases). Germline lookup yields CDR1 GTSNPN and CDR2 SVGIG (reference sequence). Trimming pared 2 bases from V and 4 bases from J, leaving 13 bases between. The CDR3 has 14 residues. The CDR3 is CAWSSTGGPDTQYF. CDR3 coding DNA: TGTGCCTGGAGTTCCACGGGGGGCCCAGATACGCAGTATTTT.

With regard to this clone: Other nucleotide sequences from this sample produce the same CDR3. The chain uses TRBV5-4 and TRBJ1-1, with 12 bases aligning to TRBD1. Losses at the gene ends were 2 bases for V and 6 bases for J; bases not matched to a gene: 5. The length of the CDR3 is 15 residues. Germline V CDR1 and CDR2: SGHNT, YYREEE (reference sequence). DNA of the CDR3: TGTGCCAGCAGCTTAGGGACAGGGGGCGGGGCTGAAGCTTTCTTT. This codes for CASSLGTGGGAEAFF.

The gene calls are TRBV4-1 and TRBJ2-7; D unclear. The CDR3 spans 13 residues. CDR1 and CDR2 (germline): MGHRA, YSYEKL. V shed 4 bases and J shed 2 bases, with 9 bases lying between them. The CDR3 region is CASSRAGTYEQYF. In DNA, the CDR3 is TGCGCCAGCAGCCGGGCAGGAACCTACGAGCAGTACTTC.

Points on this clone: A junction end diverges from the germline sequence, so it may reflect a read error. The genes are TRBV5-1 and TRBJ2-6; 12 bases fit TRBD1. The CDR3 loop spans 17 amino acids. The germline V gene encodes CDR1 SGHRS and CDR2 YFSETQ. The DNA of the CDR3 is TGCGCCAGCACCTCCGGGGACAGGGGGCATAGGGCCAACGGCCTGACTTTC. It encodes CASTSGDRGHRANGLTF.

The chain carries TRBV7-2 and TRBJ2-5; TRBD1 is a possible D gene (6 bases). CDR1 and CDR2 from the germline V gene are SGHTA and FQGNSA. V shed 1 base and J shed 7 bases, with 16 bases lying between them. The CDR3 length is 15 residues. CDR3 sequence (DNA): TGTGCCAGCAGCTTAGTCGAGTTGGGGGCGGGGACCCAGTACTTC. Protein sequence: CASSLVELGAGTQYF. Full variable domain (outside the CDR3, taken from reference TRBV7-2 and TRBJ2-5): GAGVSQSPSNKVTEKGKDVELRCDPISGHTALYWYRQSLGQGLEFLIYFQGNSAPDKSGLPSDRFSAERTGGSVSTLTIQRTQQEDSAVYLCASSLVELGAGTQYFGPGTRLLVL.

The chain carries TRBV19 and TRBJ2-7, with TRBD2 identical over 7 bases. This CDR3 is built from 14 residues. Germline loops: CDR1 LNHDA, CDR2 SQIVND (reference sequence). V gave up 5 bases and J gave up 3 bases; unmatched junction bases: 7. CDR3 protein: CASSWQRESYEQYF. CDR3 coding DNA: TGTGCCAGTAGTTGGCAGCGGGAAAGCTACGAGCAGTACTTC.

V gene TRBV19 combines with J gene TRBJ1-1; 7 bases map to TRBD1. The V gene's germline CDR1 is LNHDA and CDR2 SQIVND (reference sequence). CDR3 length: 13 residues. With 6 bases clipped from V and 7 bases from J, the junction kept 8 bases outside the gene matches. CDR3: CASRNRGFREAFF. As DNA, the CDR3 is TGTGCCAGTAGGAACAGGGGATTTCGTGAAGCTTTCTTT.